This entry lists 16 T cell receptor beta chains sequenced from one sample in a study of blood T cell repertoires in COVID-19. Sequencing used immunoSEQ multiplex PCR; TCRdb keeps in-frame clones, though not all of them. In the table there are about 170,000 clones, 70% to 85% of which are singletons. Sequenced material: peripheral blood. These receptor sequences come from a woman aged 40 to 49 with COVID-19, enrolled during active disease.

This chain links TRBV5-6 with TRBJ2-1; a possible D gene is TRBD1 (5 bases). V was shortened by 1 base and J by 3 bases, with 5 bases between the two germline ends. Looked up from germline, CDR1 is SGHDT and CDR2 is YYEEEE. The CDR3 covers 13 residues. This chain's CDR3 is CASSLRGYNEQFF. CDR3 nucleotides: TGTGCCAGCAGCTTGAGGGGCTACAATGAGCAGTTCTTC.

The J gene is TRBJ1-4, the V gene TRBV7-9, with 9 bases that match TRBD1. Germline assignment: CDR1 SEHNR and CDR2 FQNEAQ (reference sequence). Unmatched junction bases numbered 8, after V lost 5 bases and J lost 7 bases. This CDR3 is 15 amino acids long. The DNA of the CDR3 is TGTGCCAGCAGCACCGGGACAGGGTCCTTTGAAAAACTGTTTTTT. It yields the protein CASSTGTGSFEKLFF. Complete variable domain (other parts from reference TRBV7-9 and TRBJ1-4): DTGVSQNPRHKITKRGQNVTFRCDPISEHNRLYWYRQTLGQGPEFLTYFQNEAQLEKSRLLSDRFSAERPKGSFSTLEIQRTEQGDSAMYLCASSTGTGSFEKLFFGSGTQLSVL.

The chain links TRBV15 to TRBJ2-5; 7 bases fit TRBD2. CDR1 is LNHNV, CDR2 YYDKDF, per germline (reference sequence). The CDR3 runs 13 residues. The ends lost 4 bases at V and 4 bases at J; junction bases unmatched: 3. The CDR3 sequence: CATSMGGGETQYF. The DNA for the CDR3 is TGTGCCACCAGCATGGGCGGGGGAGAGACCCAGTACTTC. Together with reference TRBV15 and TRBJ2-5, the CDR3 gives the full variable domain: DAMVIQNPRYQVTQFGKPVTLSCSQTLNHNVMYWYQQKSSQAPKLLFHYYDKDFNNEADTPDNFQSRRPNTSFCFLDIRSPGLGDTAMYLCATSMGGGETQYFGPGTRLLVL.

The count of this clone is one. The chain joins TRBV3-1 (or the pseudogene TRBV3-2) to TRBJ1-5; possibly TRBD1 for D (5 bases). Trimming took 1 base from V and 8 from J, leaving 15 bases between them. CDR1 and CDR2 (germline): LGHDT, YNNKEL (reference sequence). The CDR3 length is 15 residues. The chain's CDR3 is CASSQAGQGGEPQHF. CDR3 nucleotides: TGTGCCAGCAGCCAAGCTGGGCAGGGAGGAGAGCCCCAGCATTTT.

J is TRBJ1-5 and V is TRBV9; D might be TRBD1 (6 bases). This CDR3 region has 14 residues. CDR1 and CDR2 from the germline V gene are SGDLS and YYNGEE. Between the trimmed V and J ends, which lost 0 bases and 8 bases, there was a span of 12 bases. CDR3 nucleotides: TGTGCCAGCAGCGTAGGAACAGGGAGCAAGCCCCAGCATTTT. Amino acid sequence: CASSVGTGSKPQHF.

This chain uses TRBV3-1 (or the pseudogene TRBV3-2) with TRBJ2-6; the match to TRBD1 covers 12 bases. The CDR3 is made up of 17 amino acids. Unmatched junction bases numbered 5, after V lost 4 bases and J lost 4 bases. Germline lookup yields CDR1 LGHDT and CDR2 YNNKEL (reference sequence). Written as DNA, the CDR3 is TGTGCCAGCAGCCCGGGACAGGGGGCGAGGGGGGCCAACGTCCTGACTTTC. The encoded protein is CASSPGQGARGANVLTF.

The V gene is TRBV5-4, the J gene TRBJ1-6; TRBD1 aligns across 9 bases. Germline V CDR1 and CDR2: SGHNT, YYREEE (reference sequence). J gave up 7 bases and V 5 bases, and 7 bases lay outside the gene matches. This CDR3 has 15 residues. The CDR3 nucleotides are TGTGCCAGCAGTCGCCTCGGACAGGGGAATTCACCCCTCCACTTT. As protein: CASSRLGQGNSPLHF.

V gene TRBV7-2 combines with J gene TRBJ1-1; D unclear. The CDR3 extends over 14 amino acids. CDR1 and CDR2 from the germline V gene are SGHTA and FQGNSA. V dropped 0 bases and J dropped 0 bases, with 5 bases sitting between them. The CDR3, as DNA: TGTGCCAGCAGCTTAGCACACCTGAACACTGAAGCTTTCTTT. Translated: CASSLAHLNTEAFF.

The chain combines TRBV27 with TRBJ1-3; TRBD1 matches 7 bases. The junction had 12 bases not matched to a gene; V was cut back by 5 bases and J by 2 bases. CDR3 size: 17 residues. Germline V gene lookup returns CDR1 MNHEY and CDR2 SMNVEV (reference sequence). The CDR3 coding sequence is TGTGCCAGCAGTCCCACCTCGGACAGGAGGACTGGAAACACCATATATTTT. It yields the protein CASSPTSDRRTGNTIYF.

The genes are TRBV12-3 or TRBV12-4 and TRBJ2-7; D unresolved. This CDR3 is 13 amino acids long. V dropped 5 bases and J dropped 0 bases, with 8 bases sitting between them. CDR3 nucleotides: TGTGCCAGCAGTCCTATATTCTCCTACGAGCAGTACTTC. It translates to CASSPIFSYEQYF.

The rearrangement joins TRBV4-1 to TRBJ1-1; 7 nucleotides match TRBD1. V shed 1 base, J shed 4 bases, and the junction held 6 bases outside the gene matches. Germline V gives CDR1 MGHRA, CDR2 YSYEKL. CDR3 length: 15 amino acids. CDR3: CASSQGLQGSTEAFF. The CDR3 DNA reads TGCGCCAGCAGCCAAGGCCTACAGGGGAGCACTGAAGCTTTCTTT.

The chain has TRBV2 and TRBJ2-2; tentatively, D is TRBD1 (5 bases). The CDR3 loop spans 14 amino acids. CDR1 SNHLY and CDR2 FYNNEI come from the germline V gene. V dropped 6 bases and J dropped 6 bases, with 14 bases sitting between them. CDR3: CASRLRAPAGELFF. CDR3 nucleotides: TGTGCCAGCAGACTCAGGGCCCCCGCCGGGGAGCTGTTTTTT.

This clone was seen repeatedly, ten times or more. CDR3 DNA: TGTGCCAGCAGTTCTAAGTGGGTAGCGGGAGGTTACGAGCAGTACTTC. It translates to CASSSKWVAGGYEQYF. The V gene is TRBV3-1 (or the pseudogene TRBV3-2), the J gene TRBJ2-7; 10 bases align to TRBD2. Germline trimming cut 6 bases from V and 4 bases from J; bases unmatched to any gene: 12. Germline CDR1 is LGHDT and CDR2 is YNNKEL (reference sequence). The length of the CDR3 is 16 residues.

The V call is TRBV5-6, the J call TRBJ2-7, with 7 bases identical to TRBD1. The germline CDR1 and CDR2 sequences are SGHDT and YYEEEE. Trimming took 5 bases from V and 7 from J; bases not matched to a gene: 15. CDR3 length: 15 residues. CDR3 bases: TGTGCCAGCAGTTCCCGGGACAGAGGGGGTCGAGAGCAGTACGTC. It translates to CASSSRDRGGREQYV.

V usage is TRBV28 and J usage is TRBJ1-1; TRBD1 might be the D (5 bases). The CDR3 consists of 11 residues. Germline loops: CDR1 MDHEN, CDR2 SYDVKM. The ends were cut back, 8 bases at V and 7 bases at J, with 11 bases in the middle. The CDR3 sequence: CASRARGEAFF. The CDR3, as DNA: TGTGCCAGCCGTGCAAGGGGTGAAGCTTTCTTT. The full variable domain, rest sourced from reference TRBV28 and TRBJ1-1, is DVKVTQSSRYLVKRTGEKVFLECVQDMDHENMFWYRQDPGLGLRLIYFSYDVKMKEKGDIPEGYSVSREKKERFSLILESASTNQTSMYLCASRARGEAFFGQGTRLTVV.

The chain recombines TRBV28 with TRBJ1-2; D unclear. V gave up 7 bases and J gave up 8 bases, with 14 bases separating them. The germline V gene has CDR1 MDHEN and CDR2 SYDVKM. CDR3 length: 12 residues. CDR3: CASIQTPGGYTF. CDR3 coding DNA: TGTGCCAGCATCCAGACCCCCGGGGGCTACACCTTC.